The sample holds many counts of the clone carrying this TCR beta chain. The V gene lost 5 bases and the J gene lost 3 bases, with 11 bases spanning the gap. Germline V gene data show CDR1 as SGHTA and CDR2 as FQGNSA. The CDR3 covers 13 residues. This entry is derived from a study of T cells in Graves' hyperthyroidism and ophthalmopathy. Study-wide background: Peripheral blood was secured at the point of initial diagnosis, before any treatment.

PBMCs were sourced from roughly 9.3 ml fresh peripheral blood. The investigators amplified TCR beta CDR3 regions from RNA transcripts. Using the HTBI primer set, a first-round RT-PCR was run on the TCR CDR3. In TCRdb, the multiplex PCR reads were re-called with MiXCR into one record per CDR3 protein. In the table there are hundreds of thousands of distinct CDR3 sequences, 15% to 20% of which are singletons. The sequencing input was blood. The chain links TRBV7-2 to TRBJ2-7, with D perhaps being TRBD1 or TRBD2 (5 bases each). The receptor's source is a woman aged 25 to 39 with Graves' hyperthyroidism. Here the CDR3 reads CASSDGTRYEQYF. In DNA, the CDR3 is TGTGCCAGCAGCGACGGGACCCGCTACGAGCAGTACTTC.